This TCR beta chain was recovered during a study of T cells after posttransplantation cyclophosphamide. Study findings and constraints: After PTCy, TRB diversity resembled that of CNI/methotrexate controls. Tissue-infiltrating T cells from skin or gut overlapped little with blood T cells. Later blood repertoires were often dominated by clones from the donor CD8+ memory compartment.

Methotrexate plus calcineurin inhibitor accompanied controls' myeloablative marrow transplants; sampling was 1 year later. Germline loops: CDR1 LGHNT, CDR2 FRNRAP. There are 14 residues in the CDR3. V was clipped by 6 bases and J by 3 bases, with 14 bases between them. On this clone: The antigen remains undetermined.

The protocol was immunoSEQ multiplex PCR, while the TCRdb copy is restricted to in-frame clones and leaves out a portion. The data hold roughly 20,000 clones, with around 85% observed a single time. The sequencing used PBMCs, collected approximately 360 days after allogeneic stem cell transplant with calcineurin inhibitor and methotrexate. The rearrangement links TRBV12-5 to TRBJ1-1; D remains unclear. This receptor was obtained from a female patient between 30 and 39 years old who received an allogeneic stem cell transplant from an unrelated donor, was CMV-positive, and had acute and chronic GVHD. Some T cells may possibly be graft donor cells. The chain's CDR3 is CASGIEGRDTEAFF. Written as DNA, the CDR3 is TGTGCTAGTGGGATCGAAGGGCGGGACACTGAAGCTTTCTTT.